Below are 13 T cell receptor beta chains sequenced from a single sample in a study of T cells in Graves' hyperthyroidism and ophthalmopathy. Amplified TCR beta CDR3 regions came from RNA transcripts. The HTBI primer set drove a first-round RT-PCR of the TCR CDR3. TCRdb itself ran the multiplex PCR reads through MiXCR, one entry per CDR3 protein. This sample has around 200,000 distinct CDR3 sequences; around 16% occur once, and the top ten carry roughly 44%. The sequencing sample was made of blood. Receptor source: a man between 35 and 55 years old with Graves' hyperthyroidism.

The table lists this clonotype with many counts. This rearrangement joins TRBV6-2 or TRBV6-3 to TRBJ1-6, with a weak D call TRBD1 (6 bases). The CDR3 covers 15 residues. Trimming shortened V by 6 bases and J by 8 bases, and 17 bases separated the two germline ends. CDR1 is MNHEY, CDR2 SVGEGT, per germline. CDR3 in amino acids: CASSQSTGLDSPLHF. The CDR3 nucleotides are TGTGCCAGCAGCCAGTCGACAGGTTTGGATTCACCCCTCCACTTT.

This clonotype was seen at least ten times. This chain connects TRBV24-1 to TRBJ2-1; TRBD2 aligns across 7 bases. The CDR3 loop spans 15 amino acids. J was trimmed by 6 bases and V by 3 bases; bases with no gene match: 7. Looked up from germline, CDR1 is KGHDR and CDR2 is SFDVKD. The CDR3 here is CATSDRGGYGNEQFF. The CDR3 bases are TGTGCCACCAGTGATCGGGGAGGGTACGGCAATGAGCAGTTCTTC.

Remarks on this clonotype: Since a much larger clone is just one base distant, this may be a read error. This rearrangement joins TRBV7-8 to TRBJ1-6; D possibly corresponds to TRBD1 (6 bases). The V end was cut by 5 bases, the J end by 6 bases, with 14 bases between. The V gene's germline CDR1 is SGHVS and CDR2 FQNEAQ. The CDR3 extends over 15 amino acids. The CDR3 DNA is TGTGCCAGCAGCATACAGGGCTGGGGTAATTCACCCCTCCACTTT. Encoded protein: CASSIQGWGNSPLHF.

V is TRBV6-5 and J is TRBJ1-1; D is undetermined. The V end was cut by 4 bases, the J end by 0 bases, with 9 bases between. This CDR3 is 14 amino acids long. CDR1 is MNHEY and CDR2 is SVGAGI in the germline V gene. The CDR3 DNA follows: TGTGCCAGCAGTTGGGCAGAAATGAACACTGAAGCTTTCTTT. Translated, it gives CASSWAEMNTEAFF.

In this sample, this clonotype turned up a few times. V gene TRBV9 combines with J gene TRBJ1-2, with D tentatively TRBD1 (6 bases). From germline, CDR1 is SGDLS and CDR2 YYNGEE. Trimming removed 4 bases from V and 3 bases from J, with 13 bases in between. The CDR3 loop spans 14 amino acids. The CDR3 spells CASSPKTGDYGYTF. The DNA for the CDR3 is TGTGCCAGCAGCCCGAAGACAGGAGACTATGGCTACACCTTC.

This clonotype was detected many times. The CDR3 protein is CASSSGQIQETQYF. The CDR3 coding sequence is TGTGCCAGCAGCTCGGGACAGATTCAAGAGACCCAGTACTTC. This chain connects TRBV7-9 to TRBJ2-5, with 7 bases aligning to TRBD1. This CDR3 has 14 residues. The germline gives CDR1 SEHNR, CDR2 FQNEAQ (reference sequence). V was clipped by 4 bases and J by 2 bases; unmatched bases: 4.

This clonotype was observed many times. The CDR3 DNA reads as TGCAGTGCGGGGGCTAAGGGGATAGGCACTGAAGCTTTCTTT. Protein sequence: CSAGAKGIGTEAFF. The chain uses TRBV20-1 and TRBJ1-1; a possible D gene is TRBD1 (6 bases). The ends were cut back, 6 bases at V and 4 bases at J, with 18 bases in the middle. Germline CDR1 DFQATT, CDR2 SNEGSKA (reference sequence). CDR3 length: 14 amino acids.

In this sample, this clonotype turned up many times. V gene TRBV7-2 combines with J gene TRBJ2-7; 7 bases map to TRBD1. The CDR3 contains 14 residues. CDR1 is SGHTA, CDR2 FQGNSA, per germline. V dropped 3 bases and J dropped 7; count of bases not matched to a gene: 9. CDR3 sequence (DNA): TGTGCCAGCAGCTTTCTCGGGACAGTCGGGGAGCAGTACTTC. Encoded protein: CASSFLGTVGEQYF.

There are many counts of this clonotype. This chain connects TRBV18 to TRBJ2-7; TRBD1 matches at 12 bases. Trimming took 4 bases from V and 7 from J; bases not matched to a gene: 11. The CDR3 is 16 amino acids. Per the germline V gene, CDR1 is KGHSH and CDR2 is LQKENI. The CDR3 DNA follows: TGTGCCAGCTCACGCCTACAGGGACAGGGGGCTGATGAGCAGTACTTC. It is translated as CASSRLQGQGADEQYF. The full variable domain, with the rest looked up from reference TRBV18 and TRBJ2-7, is NAGVMQNPRHLVRRRGQEARLRCSPMKGHSHVYWYRQLPEEGLKFMVYLQKENIIDESGMPKERFSAEFPKEGPSILRIQQVVRGDSAAYFCASSRLQGQGADEQYFGPGTRLTVT.

The chain links TRBV6-2 or TRBV6-3 to TRBJ2-2; maybe TRBD1 (5 bases). V lost 6 bases and J 6 bases, leaving 23 bases between the germline ends. The germline V gene has CDR1 MNHEY and CDR2 SVGEGT. This CDR3 spans 17 amino acids. CDR3 amino acids: CASRPFPDNLRSGELFF. The CDR3 bases are TGTGCCAGCAGACCCTTCCCGGACAATCTGAGGTCCGGGGAGCTGTTTTTT.

The genes are TRBV27 and TRBJ2-1; unclear D gene. This CDR3 spans 12 amino acids. The germline gives CDR1 MNHEY, CDR2 SMNVEV (reference sequence). The V end lost 10 bases, the J end lost 4 bases, and 11 bases lay between the germline ends. The CDR3 is CATSSLYNEQFF. The CDR3 coding sequence is TGTGCCACCAGCAGTCTTTACAATGAGCAGTTCTTC.

This clonotype was picked up many times. For the CDR3, the DNA is TGTGCCAGCAGTTGGGACCAACAAGAGACCCAGTACTTC. Its protein product is CASSWDQQETQYF. V is TRBV6-2 or TRBV6-3 and J is TRBJ2-5; possibly TRBD1 or TRBD2 for D (5 bases each). This CDR3 contains 13 residues. Per germline, CDR1 MNHEY and CDR2 SVGEGT. Trimming took off 4 bases at V and 2 bases at J, with 8 bases between the two ends.

This clonotype was seen repeatedly, ten times or more. The chain has TRBV12-3 or TRBV12-4 and TRBJ1-1; TRBD1 might be the D (5 bases). With 7 bases removed from V and 10 bases from J, the gap between germline ends came to 13 bases. This CDR3 region has 11 residues. CDR3 DNA: TGTGCCAGCACCTATGGGGGAACAGCTTTCTTT. The encoded protein is CASTYGGTAFF.